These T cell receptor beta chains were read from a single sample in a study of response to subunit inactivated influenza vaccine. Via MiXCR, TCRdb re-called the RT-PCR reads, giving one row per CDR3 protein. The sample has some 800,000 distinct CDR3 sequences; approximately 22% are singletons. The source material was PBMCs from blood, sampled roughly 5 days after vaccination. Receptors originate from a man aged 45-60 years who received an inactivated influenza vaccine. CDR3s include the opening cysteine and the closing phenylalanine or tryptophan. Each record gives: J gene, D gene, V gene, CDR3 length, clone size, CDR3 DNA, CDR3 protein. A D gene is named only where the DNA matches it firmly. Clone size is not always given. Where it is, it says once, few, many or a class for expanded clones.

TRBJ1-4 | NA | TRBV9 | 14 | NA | TGTGCCAGCAGCGTAGACAGGGCGAATGAAAAACTGTTTTTT | CASSVDRANEKLFF
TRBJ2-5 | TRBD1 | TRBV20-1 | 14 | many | TGCAGTGCTGGGGACAGGGGGCTGGTAGAGACCCAGTACTTC | CSAGDRGLVETQYF
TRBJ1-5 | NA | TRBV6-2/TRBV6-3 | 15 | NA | TGTGCCAGCAGTAACAGGGTATCGGGCAATCAGCCCCAGCATTTT | CASSNRVSGNQPQHF
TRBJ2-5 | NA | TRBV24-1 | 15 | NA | TGTGCCACCAGTGATTCCGGGACCACCCCGGGGACCCAGTACTTC | CATSDSGTTPGTQYF
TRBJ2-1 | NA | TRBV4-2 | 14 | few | TGTGCCAGCAGTCAAGGGCATGACTACAATGAGCAGTTCTTC | CASSQGHDYNEQFF
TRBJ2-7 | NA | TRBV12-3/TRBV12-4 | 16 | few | TGTGCCAGCAGTTTGGGAGGAGGTCCGAGCTCCTACGAGCAGTACTTC | CASSLGGGPSSYEQYF
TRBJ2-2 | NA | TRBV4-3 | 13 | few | TGCGCCAGCAGCCAACCAGGGATCGGGGAGCTGTTTTTT | CASSQPGIGELFF
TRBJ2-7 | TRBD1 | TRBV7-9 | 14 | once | TGTGCCAGAAGCTCCGGACAGGGTCTCTACGAGCAGTACTTC | CARSSGQGLYEQYF
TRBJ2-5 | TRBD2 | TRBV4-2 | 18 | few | TGTGCCAGCAGCCACGGAATTGCGACTAGCGGGGTACAAGAGACCCAGTACTTC | CASSHGIATSGVQETQYF
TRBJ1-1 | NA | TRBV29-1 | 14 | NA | TGCAGCGTTGAAGATCAAGGTGCGGTGGCTGAAGCTTTCTTT | CSVEDQGAVAEAFF
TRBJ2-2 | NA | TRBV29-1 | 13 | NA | TGCAGCGTTGGCTCGTCTATGACCGGGGAGCTGTTTTTT | CSVGSSMTGELFF
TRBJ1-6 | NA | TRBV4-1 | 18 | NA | TGCGCCAGCAGCCACTATTTCTTGGAGGCGGGACGGAATTCACCCCTCCACTTT | CASSHYFLEAGRNSPLHF
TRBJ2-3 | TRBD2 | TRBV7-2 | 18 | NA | TGTGCCAGCAGCTTACGCCGGGGGGGCCAAAGGAGGGCAGATACGCAGTATTTT | CASSLRRGGQRRADTQYF
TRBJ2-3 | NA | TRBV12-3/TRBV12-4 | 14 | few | TGTGCCAGCAGTTTAACGGGGGGCCTAGATACGCAGTATTTT | CASSLTGGLDTQYF
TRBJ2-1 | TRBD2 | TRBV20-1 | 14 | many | TGCAGTGCTATGAGCGGGGACTCCTACAATGAGCAGTTCTTC | CSAMSGDSYNEQFF
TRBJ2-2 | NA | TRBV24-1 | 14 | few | TGTGCCACCAGTGCTGACGCGAACACCGGGGAGCTGTTTTTT | CATSADANTGELFF
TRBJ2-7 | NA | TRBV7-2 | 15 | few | TGTGCCAGCAGCTCCGAAGGGCGCGGCTCCTACGAGCAGTACTTC | CASSSEGRGSYEQYF
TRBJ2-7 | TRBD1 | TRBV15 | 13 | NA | TGTGCCACCAGCAGAGAAGGGACAGGGTGGCAGTACTTC | CATSREGTGWQYF
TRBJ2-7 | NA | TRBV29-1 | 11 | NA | TGCAGCGTTGAAGGGAGAGACGAGCAGTACTTC | CSVEGRDEQYF
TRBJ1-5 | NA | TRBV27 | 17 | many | TGTGCCAGCAGTCCCGGACAGAATGGACGAAGCAATCAGCCCCAGCATTTT | CASSPGQNGRSNQPQHF
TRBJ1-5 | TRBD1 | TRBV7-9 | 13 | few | TGTGCCAGCAGCACAGGGGGCCATCAGCCCCAGCATTTT | CASSTGGHQPQHF
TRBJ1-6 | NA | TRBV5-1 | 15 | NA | TGCGCCAGCAGCTTGGCGGGTGCCAGGAATTCACCCCTCCACTTT | CASSLAGARNSPLHF
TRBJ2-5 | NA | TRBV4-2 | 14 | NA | TGTGCCAGCAGCCAAGAAGTGGACAAAGAGACCCAGTACTTC | CASSQEVDKETQYF
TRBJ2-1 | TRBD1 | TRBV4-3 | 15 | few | TGCGCCAGCAGCCAAGAGGACAGGGGGAACAATGAGCAGTTCTTC | CASSQEDRGNNEQFF
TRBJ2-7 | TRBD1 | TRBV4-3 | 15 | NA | TGCGCCAGCAGCCAATCCAGGGGGCAAAGCTACGAGCAGTACTTC | CASSQSRGQSYEQYF
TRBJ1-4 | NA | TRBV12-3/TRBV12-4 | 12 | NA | TGTGCCTGCAGGGATGCTAATGAAAAACTGTTTTTT | CACRDANEKLFF
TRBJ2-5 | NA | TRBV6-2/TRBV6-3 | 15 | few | TGTGCCAGCAGAAAAGCGGGTTCGTACCAAGAGACCCAGTACTTC | CASRKAGSYQETQYF
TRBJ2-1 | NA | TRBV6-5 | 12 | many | TGTGCCAGCAGTGCGGCCGGCGATGAGCAGTTCTTC | CASSAAGDEQFF
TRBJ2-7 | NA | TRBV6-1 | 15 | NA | TGTGCCAGCAGCGGGGACATGGTTAGCTCCTACGAGCAGTACTTC | CASSGDMVSSYEQYF
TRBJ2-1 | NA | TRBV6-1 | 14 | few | TGTGCCAGCACAGAGTTCCGGACTTACAATGAGCAGTTCTTC | CASTEFRTYNEQFF
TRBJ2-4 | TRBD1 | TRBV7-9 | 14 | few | TGTGCCAGCAGCGGGGGACAGGGGGGAAACATTCAGTACTTC | CASSGGQGGNIQYF
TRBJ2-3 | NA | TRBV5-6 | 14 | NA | TGTGCCAGCAGCACGGACTATTACACAGATACGCAGTATTTT | CASSTDYYTDTQYF
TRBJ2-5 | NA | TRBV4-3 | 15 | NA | TGCGCCAGCAGCCAAGGGACTGGCTTTACAGAGACCCAGTACTTC | CASSQGTGFTETQYF
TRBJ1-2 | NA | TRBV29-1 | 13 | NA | TGCAGCGTGAAAAACGCAACCAACTATGGCTACACCTTC | CSVKNATNYGYTF
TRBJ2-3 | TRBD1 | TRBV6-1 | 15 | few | TGTGCCAGCAGACAGGGGCGAGTGAGCACAGATACGCAGTATTTT | CASRQGRVSTDTQYF
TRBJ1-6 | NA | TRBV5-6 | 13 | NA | TGTGCCAGCAGCTTGGAGGCAGGATCACCCCTCCACTTT | CASSLEAGSPLHF
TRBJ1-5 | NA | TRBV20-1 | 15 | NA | TGCAGTGCTTTGGCTCGGTATGGGGGAAATCAGCCCCAGCATTTT | CSALARYGGNQPQHF
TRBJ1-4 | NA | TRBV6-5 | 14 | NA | TGTGCCAGCAGTTACATGGTGGGGAATGAAAAACTGTTTTTT | CASSYMVGNEKLFF
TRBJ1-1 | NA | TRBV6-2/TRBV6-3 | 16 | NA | TGTGCCAGCAGTTACTCTCAAACAGAGATTAACACTGAAGCTTTCTTT | CASSYSQTEINTEAFF
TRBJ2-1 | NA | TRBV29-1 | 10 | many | TGCAGCGTTGGAGCCCTTGAGCAGTTCTTC | CSVGALEQFF
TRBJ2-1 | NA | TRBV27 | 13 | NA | TGTGCCAGCAGTTCCACCACGGGTTTTGAGCAGTTCTTC | CASSSTTGFEQFF
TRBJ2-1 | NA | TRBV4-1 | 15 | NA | TGCGCCAGCAGCCAAGTGACAGGACCCTACAATGAGCAGTTCTTC | CASSQVTGPYNEQFF
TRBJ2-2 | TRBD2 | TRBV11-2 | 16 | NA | TGTGCCAGCAGCTCATCAACTAGCGGGGGGGCCGGGGAGCTGTTTTTT | CASSSSTSGGAGELFF
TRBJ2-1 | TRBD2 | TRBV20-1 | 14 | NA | TGCAGTGCTAGAGAGGCTAGCGGGGGCAATGAGCAGTTCTTC | CSAREASGGNEQFF
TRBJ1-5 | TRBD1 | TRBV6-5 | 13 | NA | TGTGCCAGCAGTTACTCCGGGACAGGGGCCTTGTATTTT | CASSYSGTGALYF
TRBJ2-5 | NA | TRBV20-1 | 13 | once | TGCAGTGGCGAATCCCGCAACCAAGAGACCCAGTACTTC | CSGESRNQETQYF
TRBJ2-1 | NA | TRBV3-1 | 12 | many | TGTGCCAGCAGCCAAGACTACAATGAGCAGTTCTTC | CASSQDYNEQFF
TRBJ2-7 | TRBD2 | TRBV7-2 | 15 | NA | TGTGCCAGCAGCTTGGGACTAGCGCGACCCTACGAGCAGTACTTC | CASSLGLARPYEQYF
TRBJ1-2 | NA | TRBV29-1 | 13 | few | TGCAGCGTTGAGGCGGGCGCGGGCTATGGCTACACCTTC | CSVEAGAGYGYTF
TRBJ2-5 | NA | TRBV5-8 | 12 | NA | TGTGCCAGCAGAGGGTGGCAAGAGACCCAGTACTTC | CASRGWQETQYF
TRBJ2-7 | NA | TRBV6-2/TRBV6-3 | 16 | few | TGTGCCAGCAGTTACCGGTGGGGCGGATCCCCCTACGAGCAGTACTTC | CASSYRWGGSPYEQYF
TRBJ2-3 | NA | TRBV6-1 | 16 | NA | TGTGCCAGCAGTGAAGCTCGGGGGGCAGCCACAGATACGCAGTATTTT | CASSEARGAATDTQYF
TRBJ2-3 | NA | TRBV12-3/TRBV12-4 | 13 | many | TGTGCCAGCAGTACAGCGGGTTCAGATACGCAGTATTTT | CASSTAGSDTQYF